The sample holds many counts of the clone carrying this TCR beta chain. Its antigen is still unknown. This sample was taken from a study of identical twins. Whole-study results and caveats: Conclusions rested on cross-sectional statistics rather than following the same donors.

Unique molecular identifiers were present on cDNA, and template switching added a universal primer site. TCRdb processed the 5' RACE reads anew with MiXCR; each CDR3 protein has one entry. The table records 250,000 to 350,000 distinct CDR3 sequences, roughly 8.6% of them present only once. These data were also reused for a study on yellow fever vaccine responses in identical twins.

The specimen was memory (CD45RO+) T cells sorted from blood. The receptor was derived from a woman aged 18-29 years in good health.

The chain's CDR3 is CATSRVQGANTGELFF. The CDR3 DNA sequence: TGTGCCACCAGCAGAGTGCAGGGGGCGAACACCGGGGAGCTGTTTTTT. V gene TRBV15 combines with J gene TRBJ2-2; TRBD1 matches 7 bases. The V and J ends lost 1 base and 0 bases, in that order; junction bases with no gene match: 2. This CDR3 has 16 residues. In germline, CDR1 is LNHNV, CDR2 YYDKDF (reference sequence).